One and the same sample provided the 13 T cell receptor beta chains below, sequenced in a study of T cell repertoires in cytomegalovirus infection. No antigens are known for them. Each CDR3 protein is one row after TCRdb ran MiXCR on the reads. Here the sample spans 370,000 or so distinct CDR3 sequences, approximately 35% being singletons. The sequences come from cultured PBMCs, collected from culture after CMV antigen stimulation. The receptor source for this set is a human donor in good health (CMV status not recorded). Some clones in this sample may be carry-over from other donors' samples.

This clonotype showed up just a few times. The rearrangement links TRBV19 to TRBJ2-3, with D tentatively TRBD1 or TRBD2 (5 bases each). Germline loops: CDR1 LNHDA, CDR2 SQIVND (reference sequence). This CDR3 comprises 14 residues. V gave up 5 bases and J gave up 2 bases, with 11 bases separating them. The CDR3, as DNA: TGTGCCAGTAGTCCCCCTGGGACCACAGATACGCAGTATTTT. Its protein is CASSPPGTTDTQYF.

The table lists this clonotype with a few counts. The chain is built from TRBV27 and TRBJ2-3; possibly TRBD1 for D (5 bases). Trimming took off 6 bases at V and 2 bases at J, with 15 bases between the two ends. This CDR3 region has 15 residues. CDR1 and CDR2 (germline): MNHEY, SMNVEV (reference sequence). The CDR3, as DNA: TGTGCCAGCAGGGACCAAATGACAGTCACAGATACGCAGTATTTT. Translation gives CASRDQMTVTDTQYF.

This chain uses TRBV10-3 with TRBJ1-1, with a tentative D call TRBD1 (6 bases). Trimming removed 2 bases from V and 9 bases from J, with 10 bases in between. This CDR3 region has 12 residues. The V gene's germline CDR1 is ENHRY and CDR2 SYGVKD. CDR3 sequence: CAISEARDKAFF. The CDR3 region has the DNA TGTGCCATCAGTGAGGCCCGGGACAAAGCTTTCTTT.

This clonotype occurred many times. This chain uses TRBV10-3 with TRBJ1-5, with 11 bases that match TRBD1. The V and J ends lost 0 bases and 6 bases, in that order; junction bases with no gene match: 7. Germline V gives CDR1 ENHRY, CDR2 SYGVKD. This CDR3 region has 17 residues. The CDR3 DNA sequence: TGTGCCATCAGTGAGTCGACGGGGACAGGGGGGGGTCAGCCCCAGCATTTT. Encoded protein: CAISESTGTGGGQPQHF.

This chain joins TRBV7-6 and TRBJ1-4; TRBD1 matches at 7 bases. The CDR3 length is 14 residues. Per the germline V gene, CDR1 is SGHVS and CDR2 is FNYEAQ. J lost 7 bases, V lost 3 bases, and 5 bases had no gene match. Here the CDR3 reads CASSFGNRGEKLFF. The CDR3 nucleotides are TGTGCCAGCAGCTTCGGGAACAGGGGTGAAAAACTGTTTTTT.

J is TRBJ2-5 and V is TRBV12-3 or TRBV12-4, with D perhaps assigned TRBD1 or TRBD2 (5 bases each). The CDR3 totals 13 residues. The V end lost 7 bases, the J end lost 3 bases, and 12 bases lay between the germline ends. The CDR3 region is CASTLGREETQYF. CDR3 DNA sequence: TGTGCCAGCACCTTGGGGCGGGAAGAGACCCAGTACTTC.

This clonotype was counted between two and nine times. CDR3 sequence: CASTGTASYGYTF. The CDR3 bases are TGTGCCAGCACCGGGACAGCCAGCTATGGCTACACCTTC. J is TRBJ1-2 and V is TRBV6-6, with 7 bases fitting TRBD1. The CDR3 has 13 amino acids. CDR1 and CDR2 (germline): MNHNY, SVGAGI (reference sequence). V gave up 7 bases and J gave up 4 bases; unmatched junction bases: 6.

The chain carries TRBV28 and TRBJ1-2, with 9 positions matching TRBD1. This CDR3 region has 15 residues. V lost 6 bases, J lost 3 bases, and 8 bases stayed unmatched. Germline CDR1 and CDR2: MDHEN and SYDVKM. The CDR3 reads CASRKPGQGDYGYTF. For the CDR3, the DNA is TGTGCCAGCAGAAAGCCGGGACAGGGAGACTATGGCTACACCTTC.

The chain employs TRBV7-9 and TRBJ2-5; D possibly matches TRBD1 or TRBD2 (6 bases each). V lost 4 bases, J lost 5 bases, and 14 bases lay in between. Germline assignment: CDR1 SEHNR and CDR2 FQNEAQ (reference sequence). The length of the CDR3 is 14 residues. The CDR3 region is CASSSVGGLETQYF. The CDR3 DNA reads TGTGCCAGCAGCTCAGTAGGGGGGCTGGAGACCCAGTACTTC.

This clonotype was picked up many times. This chain links TRBV5-4 with TRBJ2-7; 12 nucleotides align to TRBD2. Trimming at V came to 0 bases and at J to 6 bases, leaving 7 bases not matched to a gene. The V gene's germline CDR1 is SGHNT and CDR2 YYREEE (reference sequence). CDR3 length: 16 amino acids. The CDR3 protein is CASSLALTSGRGEQYF. The CDR3 DNA is TGTGCCAGCAGCTTGGCGTTGACTAGCGGGAGAGGCGAGCAGTACTTC.

This clonotype was detected a few times. The V call is TRBV6-5, the J call TRBJ1-4; D is unresolved. Trimming removed 5 bases at V and 3 bases at J, with 7 bases between. Germline loops: CDR1 MNHEY, CDR2 SVGAGI. CDR3 length equals 13 residues. The CDR3, as DNA: TGTGCCAGCAGTACAGACTCTAATGAAAAACTGTTTTTT. It specifies CASSTDSNEKLFF.

V gene TRBV7-6 combines with J gene TRBJ2-5; 9 nucleotides line up with TRBD1. Germline CDR1 and CDR2: SGHVS and FNYEAQ. CDR3 length equals 16 residues. After removal of 5 bases from V and 5 bases from J, the junction contained 12 bases not matched to a gene. The CDR3 reads CASSQGTGSIRETQYF. CDR3 nucleotides: TGTGCCAGCAGCCAAGGGACAGGGTCGATTCGCGAGACCCAGTACTTC.

This clonotype was recorded at least ten times. This chain uses TRBV7-2 with TRBJ1-2; D might be TRBD1 (6 bases). Deletions cut 2 bases from V and 2 bases from J, with 21 bases between. The CDR3 loop spans 18 amino acids. Germline CDR1 reads SGHTA; CDR2 reads FQGNSA. The CDR3 DNA is TGTGCCAGCAGCTTAAATCCTCCTGTGGGGGCGAAGAACTATGGCTACACCTTC. Amino acids: CASSLNPPVGAKNYGYTF.